This record covers a single T cell receptor beta chain. Clones were read by immunoSEQ multiplex PCR, and TCRdb kept only the in-frame ones, dropping some. The data show about 120,000 clones, roughly 80% seen once. Trimming left V 1 base short and J 3 bases short, with 7 bases between. The CDR3 has 13 residues. Per germline, CDR1 MNHNS and CDR2 SASEGT. These data belong to a study of blood T cell repertoires in COVID-19. The receptor comes from a human donor in a cohort sampled during active COVID-19. The V call is TRBV6-1, the J call TRBJ2-7; no firm D call. The sample taken for sequencing was peripheral blood. CDR3 in amino acids: CASSEEHLYEQYF. CDR3 in DNA: TGTGCCAGCAGTGAAGAACATCTCTACGAGCAGTACTTC.